The 14 T cell receptor beta chains below were found in one sample sequenced in a study of response to subunit inactivated influenza vaccine. TCRdb reprocessed the RT-PCR reads with MiXCR, giving one entry per CDR3 protein. The sample lists approximately 520,000 distinct CDR3 sequences; approximately 15% were seen once. The specimen was CD4+ T cells sorted from PBMCs, collected around 25 months after vaccination. All receptors derive from a man between 50 and 69 years old who received an inactivated influenza vaccine.

This clonotype was seen a handful of times. The V gene is TRBV29-1, the J gene TRBJ2-7, with 12 bases that match TRBD1. The CDR3 loop spans 16 amino acids. V trimming: 7 bases; J trimming: 0 bases; junction bases outside the gene matches: 10. Germline CDR1 and CDR2: SQVTM and ANQGSEA. This CDR3 reads CSAMRWDRGLSYEQYF. In DNA, the CDR3 is TGCAGCGCCATGAGGTGGGACAGGGGGCTCTCCTACGAGCAGTACTTC.

This clonotype came up many times. V gene TRBV4-3 combines with J gene TRBJ1-6; weak D call: TRBD1 (6 bases). Looked up from germline, CDR1 is LGHNA and CDR2 is YSLEER. The CDR3 extends over 17 amino acids. The V and J ends lost 2 bases and 5 bases respectively, with 16 bases between them. CDR3 sequence reads: CASSQLTGLGNNSPLHF. The CDR3 DNA sequence: TGCGCCAGCAGCCAACTTACAGGGTTAGGTAATAATTCACCCCTCCACTTT.

This clonotype was found many times. This chain uses TRBV5-1 with TRBJ2-7; 9 bases are a match to TRBD2. The CDR3 spans 15 residues. CDR1 is SGHRS, CDR2 YFSETQ, per germline. V lost 2 bases to trimming and J lost 3 bases; unmatched junction nucleotides: 6. The CDR3 sequence: CASSFSSGGRYEQYF. The CDR3 DNA follows: TGCGCCAGCAGCTTTAGTAGCGGGGGTCGCTACGAGCAGTACTTC. Supplemented by reference TRBV5-1 and TRBJ2-7, the full variable domain reads KAGVTQTPRYLIKTRGQQVTLSCSPISGHRSVSWYQQTPGQGLQFLFEYFSETQRNKGNFPGRFSGRQFSNSRSEMNVSTLELGDSALYLCASSFSSGGRYEQYFGPGTRLTVT.

The chain uses TRBV12-3 or TRBV12-4 and TRBJ1-1; TRBD1 matches 8 bases. J gave up 6 bases and V 7 bases, and 4 bases lay outside the gene matches. This CDR3 has 12 residues. In nucleotides, the CDR3 is TGTGCCAGCATTCCAGGGGGCTCTGAAGCTTTCTTT. Translated: CASIPGGSEAFF.

This clonotype has just a few counts. V gene TRBV30 combines with J gene TRBJ2-2, with D perhaps TRBD1 (6 bases). This CDR3 contains 16 residues. V shed 0 bases and J shed 5 bases, with 16 bases lying between them. Germline CDR1 and CDR2: GTSNPN and SVGIG (reference sequence). As DNA, the CDR3 is TGTGCCTGGAGTGTGGGCGGCAGGGGAATGACCGGGGAGCTGTTTTTT. Amino acid sequence: CAWSVGGRGMTGELFF.

This clonotype was counted between two and nine times. The rearrangement links TRBV3-1 to TRBJ1-1, with a tentative D call TRBD1 (6 bases). The CDR3 covers 15 residues. The germline gives CDR1 LGHDT, CDR2 YNNKEL (reference sequence). Trimming removed 1 base at V and 4 bases at J, with 13 bases between. The DNA for the CDR3 is TGTGCCAGCAGCCAAGTATGGGGGGCGGGCACTGAAGCTTTCTTT. The encoded protein is CASSQVWGAGTEAFF.

This clonotype was counted a few times. V gene TRBV6-1 combines with J gene TRBJ2-7, with a possible D match to TRBD1 (5 bases). Germline V gene sequence: CDR1 MNHNS, CDR2 SASEGT. CDR3 length: 13 residues. V lost 2 bases and J lost 7, with 12 bases in between. CDR3 in amino acids: CASSELLKGEQYF. The CDR3 coding sequence is TGTGCCAGCAGTGAACTACTCAAGGGGGAGCAGTACTTC.

This clonotype was counted at least ten times. The chain has TRBV20-1 and TRBJ2-7; D unclear. The CDR3 runs to 10 residues. Per the germline V gene, CDR1 is DFQATT and CDR2 is SNEGSKA (reference sequence). V dropped 5 bases and J dropped 4 bases, with 6 bases sitting between them. The CDR3 protein is CSAGRYEQYF. Here the CDR3 DNA reads TGCAGTGCTGGCCGATACGAGCAGTACTTC.

This clonotype was picked up a small number of times. V is TRBV29-1 and J is TRBJ2-2, with 8 bases aligning to TRBD1. This CDR3 has 14 amino acids. Germline V gene lookup returns CDR1 SQVTM and CDR2 ANQGSEA. Unmatched junction bases numbered 4, after V lost 7 bases and J lost 0 bases. In DNA form, the CDR3 reads TGCAGCGCCCGGACAGGGCCGAACACCGGGGAGCTGTTTTTT. This sequence encodes CSARTGPNTGELFF.

The J gene is TRBJ2-1, the V gene TRBV5-1; D is uncertain. CDR3 length equals 11 residues. Deletions cut 4 bases from V and 9 bases from J, with 8 bases between. Germline V CDR1 and CDR2: SGHRS, YFSETQ. This chain's CDR3 is CASSIAGEQFF. CDR3 coding DNA: TGCGCCAGCAGCATCGCTGGTGAGCAGTTCTTC. The entire variable domain, with the rest obtained from reference TRBV5-1 and TRBJ2-1, is as follows: KAGVTQTPRYLIKTRGQQVTLSCSPISGHRSVSWYQQTPGQGLQFLFEYFSETQRNKGNFPGRFSGRQFSNSRSEMNVSTLELGDSALYLCASSIAGEQFFGPGTRLTVL.

The chain has TRBV29-1 and TRBJ1-1, with 8 bases identical to TRBD1. Germline CDR1 and CDR2: SQVTM and ANQGSEA. The V segment lost 4 bases and the J segment 3 bases; nucleotides outside the gene matches: 7. The CDR3 is 14 residues long. CDR3 nucleotides: TGCAGCGTTGCCATGACAGGGGTGGACACTGAAGCTTTCTTT. Translation: CSVAMTGVDTEAFF.

A few counts support this clonotype. This rearrangement joins TRBV2 to TRBJ1-3, with D possibly matching TRBD1 (5 bases). Trimming stripped 2 bases from V and 4 bases from J, with 9 bases between. The germline gives CDR1 SNHLY, CDR2 FYNNEI. CDR3 size: 14 residues. CDR3 DNA: TGTGCCAGCAGTGAATCAGGGTCAGGAAACACCATATATTTT. It yields the protein CASSESGSGNTIYF.

The genes are TRBV11-2 and TRBJ1-5; D remains ambiguous. This CDR3 spans 15 amino acids. Per the germline V gene, CDR1 is SGHAT and CDR2 is FQNNGV. The V and J ends lost 1 base and 1 base respectively, with 8 bases between them. The DNA for the CDR3 is TGTGCCAGCAGCTTAGTAGCGGAAAGCAATCAGCCCCAGCATTTT. It specifies CASSLVAESNQPQHF.

This clonotype was counted only a few times. The chain employs TRBV2 and TRBJ2-1, with 7 nucleotides matching TRBD2. J gave up 4 bases and V 6 bases, and 6 bases lay outside the gene matches. The germline V gene encodes CDR1 SNHLY and CDR2 FYNNEI. The CDR3 is 14 amino acids. CDR3 loop: CASSSSGAYNEQFF. The DNA for the CDR3 is TGTGCCAGCAGCTCTAGCGGCGCTTACAATGAGCAGTTCTTC.